The rows below give T cell receptor beta chains drawn from one sample of a study of cytomegalovirus exposure and HLA in healthy donors. TCRdb keeps only in-frame clones here, not all; method: immunoSEQ multiplex PCR. In the table there are roughly 75,000 clones, roughly 94% of which are singletons. Sequenced sample: PBMCs. Receptors were obtained from a woman between 18 and 29 years old in good health and CMV-seropositive. The CDR3 runs from the conserved cysteine through the conserved F or W. D genes are given only for firm matches. Clone size is not always given. Where it is, it says once, few, many or a class for expanded clones.

d_call,j_call,v_call,clone_size,cdr3_aa,cdr3_nt
TRBD2,TRBJ2-1,TRBV7-9,NA,CASSRLPSGDYSSYNEQFF,TGTGCCAGCAGCCGTCTCCCTAGCGGGGATTATAGCTCCTACAATGAGCAGTTCTTC
NA,TRBJ2-3,TRBV7-2,NA,CASSLADGGDTQYF,TGTGCCAGCAGCTTAGCCGATGGGGGGGATACGCAGTATTTT
NA,TRBJ2-1,TRBV7-2,NA,CASSFWGETYNEQFF,TGTGCCAGCAGCTTTTGGGGGGAAACTTACAATGAGCAGTTCTTC
NA,TRBJ2-6,TRBV7-9,NA,CASSQGGTGANVLTF,TGTGCCAGCAGCCAAGGGGGTACTGGGGCCAACGTCCTGACTTTC
TRBD2,TRBJ2-3,TRBV28,NA,CAFGGVRDTQYF,TGTGCCTTCGGGGGGGTCAGGGATACGCAGTATTTT
NA,TRBJ1-6,TRBV6-5,NA,CASSPQGASNSPLHF,TGTGCCAGCAGTCCCCAAGGGGCTTCTAATTCACCCCTCCACTTT
TRBD2,TRBJ2-2,TRBV19,NA,CASNPREPNTGELFF,TGTGCCAGTAACCCGCGGGAGCCGAACACCGGGGAGCTGTTTTTT
NA,TRBJ2-2,TRBV5-3,NA,CARSSAPGRYTGELFF,TGTGCCAGAAGCTCAGCCCCGGGGAGGTACACCGGGGAGCTGTTTTTT
NA,TRBJ2-3,TRBV28,NA,CASSLRLEDTQYF,TGTGCCAGCAGCCTCCGACTAGAAGATACGCAGTATTTT
NA,TRBJ2-2,TRBV30,once,CAWSHNANTGELFF,TGTGCCTGGAGTCACAACGCGAACACCGGGGAGCTGTTTTTT
NA,TRBJ1-1,TRBV10-3,NA,CAISEGEVMNTEAFF,TGTGCCATCAGTGAAGGGGAGGTGATGAACACTGAAGCTTTCTTT
NA,TRBJ2-1,TRBV7-9,NA,CASNNYNEQFF,TGTGCCAGCAACAACTACAATGAGCAGTTCTTC
TRBD2,TRBJ2-7,TRBV29-1,NA,CSVESSGGAYEQYF,TGCAGCGTTGAGTCTAGCGGGGGGGCCTACGAGCAGTACTTC
TRBD1,TRBJ2-3,TRBV7-3,NA,CASRTHDRAPDTQYF,TGTGCCAGCAGAACCCACGACAGGGCCCCAGATACGCAGTATTTT
NA,TRBJ2-3,TRBV5-1,NA,CASSLAEGYTDTQYF,TGCGCCAGCAGCTTGGCCGAGGGATACACAGATACGCAGTATTTT
NA,TRBJ2-7,TRBV5-6,NA,CASSTWGGASEQYF,TGTGCCAGCAGCACATGGGGGGGCGCCTCCGAGCAGTACTTC
TRBD2,TRBJ2-2,TRBV9,NA,CASSHSGGAAGELFF,TGTGCCAGCAGCCATAGCGGGGGGGCGGCCGGGGAGCTGTTTTTT
TRBD1,TRBJ1-1,TRBV18,NA,CASSLGTADNTEAFF,TGTGCCAGCTCACTCGGGACAGCTGACAACACTGAAGCTTTCTTT
NA,TRBJ1-5,TRBV30,NA,CAWSGRGDQPQHF,TGTGCCTGGAGTGGGAGAGGCGATCAGCCCCAGCATTTT
NA,TRBJ2-2,TRBV7-7,NA,CASSLVEAGELFF,TGTGCCAGCAGCTTAGTAGAGGCCGGGGAGCTGTTTTTT
TRBD1,TRBJ1-5,TRBV4-2,NA,CASSQDPGQGAHQPQHF,TGTGCCAGCAGCCAAGATCCGGGACAGGGGGCCCATCAGCCCCAGCATTTT
TRBD1,TRBJ1-5,TRBV7-6,NA,CASSLSDRGGRPQHF,TGTGCCAGCAGCCTATCGGACAGGGGCGGGAGGCCCCAGCATTTT
NA,TRBJ2-2,TRBV5-5,NA,CASSLAGGAGWAGELFF,TGTGCCAGCAGCTTGGCGGGGGGCGCGGGTTGGGCCGGGGAGCTGTTTTTT
TRBD1,TRBJ2-1,TRBV7-3,NA,CASSSGTDLNEQFF,TGTGCCAGCAGCTCCGGGACAGACCTCAATGAGCAGTTCTTC
NA,TRBJ2-4,TRBV11-3,NA,CASSTRSKNIQYF,TGTGCCAGCAGCACCCGGTCGAAAAACATTCAGTACTTC
TRBD1,TRBJ1-5,TRBV28,NA,CASSLLVLTGAAQPQHF,TGTGCCAGCAGTTTGTTGGTCCTGACAGGGGCGGCTCAGCCCCAGCATTTT
NA,TRBJ1-2,TRBV11-3,NA,CASSWGRRTNYGYTF,TGTGCCAGCAGCTGGGGCAGGAGAACTAACTATGGCTACACCTTC
NA,TRBJ1-1,TRBV19,NA,CASSIYRRRSTEAFF,TGTGCCAGTAGTATATACAGGCGCAGGTCCACTGAAGCTTTCTTT
NA,TRBJ1-1,TRBV9,NA,CASSVAGTGTNTEAFF,TGTGCCAGCAGCGTAGCTGGTACAGGGACGAACACTGAAGCTTTCTTT
NA,TRBJ1-2,TRBV7-2,NA,CASSERGGYGYTF,TGTGCCAGCAGCGAGCGGGGAGGTTATGGCTACACCTTC
NA,TRBJ1-1,TRBV7-3,NA,CASSLERNTEAFF,TGTGCCAGCAGCTTAGAGCGGAACACTGAAGCTTTCTTT
NA,TRBJ2-5,TRBV18,NA,CASSPVGETQYF,TGTGCCAGCTCACCAGTCGGGGAGACCCAGTACTTC
TRBD1,TRBJ2-7,TRBV19,NA,CASSRLGQTYEQYF,TGTGCCAGTAGTAGGCTGGGACAGACATACGAGCAGTACTTC
NA,TRBJ2-3,TRBV9,NA,CASSVAGHPTDTQYF,TGTGCCAGCAGCGTAGCGGGACACCCCACAGATACGCAGTATTTT
NA,TRBJ1-3,TRBV28,NA,CASKSGGRNSGNTIYF,TGTGCCAGCAAGTCGGGGGGAAGAAACTCTGGAAACACCATATATTTT
NA,TRBJ2-3,TRBV2,NA,CASSELLAYTDTQYF,TGTGCCAGCAGTGAACTACTCGCGTACACAGATACGCAGTATTTT
TRBD2,TRBJ2-1,TRBV28,once,CASTGGLAGGNEQFF,TGTGCCAGCACCGGGGGACTAGCGGGAGGCAATGAGCAGTTCTTC
TRBD2,TRBJ2-7,TRBV4-3,NA,CASSQESGRFYEQYF,TGCGCCAGCAGCCAAGAGAGCGGGAGGTTCTACGAGCAGTACTTC
TRBD2,TRBJ2-3,TRBV7-8,once,CASSPTSGPLIAQYF,TGTGCCAGCAGCCCGACTAGCGGGCCTTTAATAGCGCAGTATTTT
NA,TRBJ2-6,TRBV5-8,NA,CASSPRVYGANVLTF,TGTGCCAGCAGTCCCAGGGTGTACGGGGCCAACGTCCTGACTTTC
TRBD1,TRBJ1-4,TRBV4-2,NA,CASSQDWLQGAGNEKLFF,TGTGCCAGCAGCCAAGATTGGTTACAGGGGGCGGGAAATGAAAAACTGTTTTTT
NA,TRBJ1-3,TRBV7-9,NA,CASSPPGAEGNTIYF,TGTGCCAGCAGCCCCCCAGGGGCAGAGGGAAACACCATATATTTT
NA,TRBJ1-1,TRBV4-2,NA,CASSQDQVNTEAFF,TGTGCCAGCAGCCAAGATCAGGTGAACACTGAAGCTTTCTTT
NA,TRBJ2-2,TRBV7-2,NA,CASSLVLATGELFF,TGTGCCAGCAGCTTAGTACTAGCCACCGGGGAGCTGTTTTTT
TRBD2,TRBJ2-1,TRBV7-9,NA,CASSPTSPYNEQFF,TGTGCCAGCAGCCCGACTAGCCCCTACAATGAGCAGTTCTTC
TRBD1,TRBJ1-2,TRBV6-6,NA,CASSPRRGTGVHGYTF,TGTGCCAGCAGTCCCCGGAGGGGGACAGGGGTTCATGGCTACACCTTC
TRBD1,TRBJ1-4,TRBV5-6,once,CASSLGTGVEKLFF,TGTGCCAGCAGCTTGGGGACAGGGGTTGAAAAACTGTTTTTT
NA,TRBJ1-1,TRBV2,NA,CASSVGENTEAFF,TGTGCCAGCAGTGTCGGGGAAAACACTGAAGCTTTCTTT
TRBD2,TRBJ2-1,TRBV5-1,once,CASSLVAGAYNEQFF,TGCGCCAGCAGCTTGGTAGCGGGGGCCTACAATGAGCAGTTCTTC
TRBD1,TRBJ1-2,TRBV18,NA,CASSPSPDRGGGYTF,TGTGCCAGCTCACCATCACCCGACAGGGGGGGTGGCTACACCTTC
TRBD2,TRBJ2-3,TRBV5-8,NA,CASSLAFYSGGPTDTQYF,TGTGCCAGCAGCTTGGCCTTTTATAGCGGGGGGCCCACAGATACGCAGTATTTT
NA,TRBJ2-3,TRBV19,NA,CASSIAGPGESTDTQYF,TGTGCCAGTAGTATAGCTGGTCCCGGGGAGAGCACAGATACGCAGTATTTT
NA,TRBJ2-5,TRBV7-9,NA,CASSLAGGWETQYF,TGTGCCAGCAGCTTAGCAGGAGGGTGGGAGACCCAGTACTTC
NA,TRBJ1-1,TRBV27,NA,CASTRGGPTWATEAFF,TGTGCCAGCACCCGGGGGGGACCCACCTGGGCAACTGAAGCTTTCTTT
NA,TRBJ2-1,TRBV14,NA,CASSRLPGRNNEQFF,TGTGCCAGCAGCCGCCTCCCGGGGAGGAACAATGAGCAGTTCTTC
NA,TRBJ2-1,TRBV15,NA,CATSTRFREKFF,TGTGCCACCAGCACGCGGTTCCGGGAGAAGTTCTTC
TRBD2,TRBJ2-1,TRBV6-1,NA,CASSEGRLAGRLDEQFF,TGTGCCAGCAGTGAGGGGCGACTAGCGGGACGGCTAGACGAGCAGTTCTTC
TRBD2,TRBJ2-5,TRBV28,once,CASSFQGLAGETQYF,TGTGCCAGCAGTTTTCAGGGACTAGCGGGGGAGACCCAGTACTTC
NA,TRBJ2-1,TRBV4-2,once,CASSQEPLGWRSYNEQFF,TGTGCCAGCAGCCAAGAGCCTTTGGGGTGGAGGTCCTACAATGAGCAGTTCTTC